Below are 18 T cell receptor beta chains sequenced from a single sample in a study of OX40 agonist ivuxolimab in advanced cancers. Data came from immunoSEQ multiplex PCR; TCRdb stores just in-frame clones and leaves some out. The sample includes roughly 49,000 clones, about nine tenths of them seen just once. Source: CD4+ or CD8+ T cells sorted from blood, taken in a trial of the OX40 agonist ivuxolimab. The origin of the receptors is an adult with an advanced solid tumor such as melanoma, head and neck, liver or kidney cancer.

The J gene is TRBJ1-2, the V gene TRBV30, with a possible D match to TRBD1 (6 bases). The germline V gene encodes CDR1 GTSNPN and CDR2 SVGIG (reference sequence). CDR3 length equals 13 residues. V lost 3 bases and J lost 4, with 12 bases in between. The CDR3 DNA reads TGTGCCTGGAGACACAGGGACGGCTATGGCTACACCTTC. This encodes CAWRHRDGYGYTF.

This rearrangement joins TRBV2 to TRBJ2-1; no clear D gene. CDR1 is SNHLY and CDR2 is FYNNEI in the germline V gene. This CDR3 is built from 15 residues. Trimming took off 10 bases at V and 0 bases at J, with 16 bases between the two ends. The CDR3 DNA follows: TGTGCCATTCAATTGAGGCCGAGCTCCTACAATGAGCAGTTCTTC. The encoded protein is CAIQLRPSSYNEQFF.

The V and J genes are TRBV6-7 and TRBJ2-7; 11 nucleotides agree with TRBD2. TRBV6-7 is an ORF for which the function is uncertain. The CDR3 contains 17 residues. V lost 7 bases, J lost 2 bases, and 13 bases stayed unmatched. The CDR3 DNA reads as TGTGCCAGCACCAAGACTAGCGGGGATGGGGACCCCTACGAGCAGTACTTC. Its translation is CASTKTSGDGDPYEQYF.

This clone occurred once. The chain is built from TRBV5-4 and TRBJ2-3; D is possibly TRBD2 (5 bases). Germline CDR1 SGHNT, CDR2 YYREEE (reference sequence). V lost 8 bases, J lost 0 bases, and 7 bases lay in between. The CDR3 consists of 12 residues. The DNA of the CDR3 is TGTGCCAGTCGAGGGAGCACAGATACGCAGTATTTT. Translating it yields CASRGSTDTQYF.

CDR3 nucleotide sequence: TGTGCCAGCGCGGGGTGGAGGACAGATACGCAGTATTTT. Residues: CASAGWRTDTQYF. V is TRBV7-2 and J is TRBJ2-3, with D tentatively TRBD2 (6 bases). The V end was cut by 8 bases, the J end by 3 bases, with 12 bases between. The CDR3 sequence is 13 residues long. The germline CDR1 and CDR2 sequences are SGHTA and FQGNSA.

The V gene is TRBV7-9, the J gene TRBJ1-2, with D maybe TRBD1 (5 bases). The CDR3 loop spans 14 amino acids. From germline, CDR1 is SEHNR and CDR2 FQNEAQ (reference sequence). V was pared by 2 bases and J by 6 bases, with 13 bases between. The CDR3 nucleotides are TGTGCCAGCAGCTTAATAGGGGCGTGGGATGGCTACACCTTC. Its translation is CASSLIGAWDGYTF.

The chain has TRBV5-4 and TRBJ2-1, with 9 bases identical to TRBD2. The CDR3 length is 15 residues. The V segment lost 2 bases and the J segment 3 bases; nucleotides outside the gene matches: 3. Per germline, CDR1 SGHNT and CDR2 YYREEE (reference sequence). The DNA for the CDR3 is TGTGCCAGCAGCTTAGGACTAGCGAGCTACAATGAGCAGTTCTTC. Protein product: CASSLGLASYNEQFF.

V usage is TRBV7-9 and J usage is TRBJ2-1; D is unresolved. The CDR3 is made up of 15 amino acids. V dropped 5 bases and J dropped 0 bases, with 11 bases sitting between them. From germline, CDR1 is SEHNR and CDR2 FQNEAQ (reference sequence). Written as DNA, the CDR3 is TGTGCCAGCAGCGGCGACCAGAGCTCCTACAATGAGCAGTTCTTC. Amino acid sequence: CASSGDQSSYNEQFF.

The rearrangement joins TRBV29-1 to TRBJ1-1; D might be TRBD1 (5 bases). CDR3 size: 12 residues. V lost 7 bases and J 8 bases, leaving 17 bases between the germline ends. Per the germline V gene, CDR1 is SQVTM and CDR2 is ANQGSEA. The CDR3 nucleotides are TGCAGCGCCGGGGGTCAGAAGGTCGAAGCTTTCTTT. This translates into CSAGGQKVEAFF.

The rearrangement uses TRBV5-1 and TRBJ2-6, with D tentatively TRBD1 (6 bases). This CDR3 has 14 amino acids. Trimming stripped 4 bases from V and 2 bases from J, with 7 bases between. Germline V CDR1 and CDR2: SGHRS, YFSETQ. The CDR3 DNA follows: TGCGCCAGCAGCGGACAGCCTGGGGCCAACGTCCTGACTTTC. Its protein is CASSGQPGANVLTF.

The V and J genes are TRBV15 and TRBJ2-2; unclear D gene. The CDR3 is 14 amino acids. The V gene's germline CDR1 is LNHNV and CDR2 YYDKDF (reference sequence). V shed 2 bases and J shed 1 base, with 5 bases lying between them. The CDR3 here is CATSRRQNTGELFF. DNA for the CDR3: TGTGCCACCAGCAGAAGACAGAACACCGGGGAGCTGTTTTTT.

This chain connects TRBV6-5 to TRBJ2-7; D ambiguous. The CDR3 totals 15 residues. Trimming removed 5 bases at V and 0 bases at J, with 14 bases between. Germline CDR1 MNHEY, CDR2 SVGAGI. This chain's CDR3 is CASSLSLQSSYEQYF. CDR3 bases: TGTGCCAGCAGTCTATCATTGCAATCCTCCTACGAGCAGTACTTC.

The chain carries TRBV6-5 and TRBJ1-1; unclear D gene. The CDR3 loop spans 11 amino acids. V gave up 2 bases and J gave up 7 bases, with 5 bases separating them. Germline V gene lookup returns CDR1 MNHEY and CDR2 SVGAGI. CDR3 loop: CASSYGYEAFF. The CDR3 DNA reads TGTGCCAGCAGTTACGGCTATGAAGCTTTCTTT.

This chain uses TRBV14 with TRBJ1-1, with D perhaps matching TRBD1 (5 bases). The CDR3 covers 14 residues. Per germline, CDR1 SGHDN and CDR2 FVKESK. Trimming left V 1 base short and J 2 bases short, with 8 bases between. In DNA, the CDR3 is TGTGCCAGCAGCCAAGTTAGGGGAAACACTGAAGCTTTCTTT. Amino acid sequence: CASSQVRGNTEAFF.

This clone is medium-sized (0.01 to 0.1%) in the sample. This sample includes further DNA sequences coding for the same CDR3. The chain links TRBV9 to TRBJ2-7; the D gene is possibly TRBD2 (6 bases). Trimming cost V 0 bases and J 2 bases, with 12 bases left between them. Germline V gene lookup returns CDR1 SGDLS and CDR2 YYNGEE. The length of the CDR3 is 15 residues. CDR3 residues: CASSVGGGSPYEQYF. CDR3 DNA: TGTGCCAGCAGCGTAGGTGGAGGGTCTCCCTACGAGCAGTACTTC.

This clone appeared a few times. One end of the junction varies from germline; a read error may be responsible. This chain connects TRBV30 to TRBJ2-1, with D possibly called TRBD1 or TRBD2 (6 bases each). Germline assignment: CDR1 GTSNPN and CDR2 SVGIG (reference sequence). The CDR3 has 12 amino acids. The CDR3 region has the DNA TGTGCCTGGAGCGACAGTCGGGAGAGGGGGATCTTC. Its protein is CAWSDSRERGIF.

The rearrangement links TRBV4-2 to TRBJ2-7; TRBD1 agrees at 7 bases. The CDR3 has 15 amino acids. The ends lost 5 bases at V and 2 bases at J; junction bases unmatched: 9. Germline V CDR1 and CDR2: LGHNA, YNFKEQ. In DNA form, the CDR3 reads TGTGCCAGCAGCACCGCCGCCGGGACAGCCTACGAGCAGTACTTC. Translated: CASSTAAGTAYEQYF.

V usage is TRBV9 and J usage is TRBJ1-2, with TRBD1 as a possible D gene (5 bases). CDR1 is SGDLS and CDR2 is YYNGEE in the germline V gene. Trimming took off 3 bases at V and 6 bases at J, with 18 bases between the two ends. The CDR3 runs to 15 residues. DNA for the CDR3: TGTGCCAGCAGCGCAGGGCATAGGGTCTATGATGGCTACACCTTC. As protein: CASSAGHRVYDGYTF.